This TCR beta chain was sequenced during a study of T cells in Graves' hyperthyroidism and ophthalmopathy. After removal of 3 bases from V and 9 bases from J, the junction contained 14 bases not matched to a gene. Per germline, CDR1 SGHAT and CDR2 FQNNGV. The CDR3 length is 16 residues. In making diagnoses, clinical symptoms, serum thyroxine and TRAb, thyroid ultrasound and orbital computed tomography were all used. Fresh peripheral blood, more than 9 ml, yielded the PBMCs. Template material for amplifying TCR beta CDR3 regions consisted of RNA transcripts. HTBI primers were the set used in a first-round RT-PCR of the TCR CDR3. Each CDR3 protein gets one entry after TCRdb re-called the multiplex PCR reads with MiXCR. The data contain 300,000 to 450,000 distinct CDR3 sequences, about 25% of them singletons.

Specimen: blood. V is TRBV11-2 and J is TRBJ2-1, with 7 bases aligning to TRBD2. The receptor's source is a man aged 50 or older with Graves' hyperthyroidism. As DNA, the CDR3 is TGTGCCAGCAGCTTCCGAGGGAGGGCCCACAATGTTGAGCAGTTCTTC. Translating gives CASSFRGRAHNVEQFF.